Sequencing of this T cell receptor (beta chain) was carried out in a study of glioma-infiltrating T cells (dated by TCRdb to the mid-2010s). For context, the study as a whole: TCR alpha- and beta-chain repertoires were sequenced from glioma tissue, non-neoplastic brain tissue and matched peripheral blood mononuclear cells. To measure divergence between tissue and blood T-cell populations, each tissue-infiltrating repertoire was compared with the peripheral blood repertoire of the same patient. The paired cohort comprised three low-grade glioma patients, eight or nine primary glioblastoma patients and three non-glioma patients contributing non-neoplastic brain tissue. The paper as a whole reports these results and caveats: Very few CDR3 sequences were shared between tissue and blood, attributed to high CDR3 diversity and limited sampling. The group comparisons were based on small numbers of patients: three non-neoplastic, three low-grade glioma and roughly eight glioblastoma patients. VJ-independent divergence between tissue and blood was below expectation in non-neoplastic patients but above expectation in all gliomas, especially low-grade gliomas.

TCR alpha and beta CDR3 regions were amplified with the iRepertoire nested amplicon-rescue multiplex PCR (arm-PCR) platform from RNA. The input for one-step reverse transcription and amplification was 100-400 ng of either tissue mRNA or PBMC total RNA. Following bead purification, Illumina adapters were added by a secondary multiplex PCR, and the libraries were gel-purified between 200 and 400 bp. Internal 6-nucleotide barcodes were carried by the libraries and were used for demultiplexing. The libraries were sequenced on an Illumina MiSeq using 2x220 or 2x250 nucleotide paired-end reads. Processing in the source paper ran as follows. Paired reads were merged using FLASH 1.2.11 and were aligned to the GRCh37 human genome using BWA-MEM, after which TRA and TRB reads were extracted. For V and J assignment, an IMGT-derived reference of cassette sequences and CDR3 motifs that included pseudogenes was used. Reads were translated in three frames, and productive CDR3s were defined by a C…FGXG motif without stop codons. Unique combinations of V-J cassette pair and CDR3 amino acid sequence were defined as clonotypes. Reads were filtered by Hamming distance, with the threshold set by the sequence error rate of each sample in mapped regions. TCRdb applied fastp at Q25 and MiXCR to the public reads, then kept only in-frame beta chains. Entries are consolidated by CDR3 protein sequence, retaining the most common genes and DNA. Here the V and J calls rest on TCRdb's processing, not on the authors' analysis. The sample records around 180,000 distinct CDR3 sequences, under 55% of which are singletons. The top ten clonotypes cover around 4.9% of the sample.

In the germline V gene (reference sequence), CDR1 corresponds to DFQATT and CDR2 to SNEGSKA. The CDR3, from cysteine to phenylalanine, totals 16 residues. Just the 48-base CDR3 DNA is kept, in frame starting at base 1. The junction shows trimming of 8 bases on V and 9 bases on J, plus 29 bases between the germline ends. With regard to this clonotype: Its specific antigen is unknown. Possible read error: a much larger clone is one base away.

The chain was built from TRBV20-1 and TRBJ2-1; the D gene cannot be resolved beyond TRBD1 or TRBD2, each matching 5 bases. This clonotype originated in a human donor with low-grade glioma or glioblastoma, undergoing nonglioma brain surgery, or in good health (not recorded which). The sequenced sample was glioma tissue, nonneoplastic brain tissue, or PBMCs (not recorded which). The CDR3 protein: CSPNLRGLRGVGEQFF. The nucleotide sequence is TGCAGTCCAAACCTGAGGGGTTTGAGGGGAGTAGGTGAGCAGTTCTTC.